This paragraph covers one TCR beta chain sequence. The target antigen is unknown. These data belong to a study of cytomegalovirus exposure and HLA in healthy donors. Findings and limits, study-wide: There were a few CMV-associated chains whose specificity for CMV antigens was confirmed in vitro. Reports described diagnosis of cytomegalovirus status by the classifier as highly specific and sensitive. Subsequent analysis found a tendency for first-cohort TCR clusters to co-occur within the 95 to 150 validation repertoires.

The table came from immunoSEQ multiplex PCR; TCRdb's copy has only in-frame clones and leaves some out. Counted here are about 130,000 clones, 80% to 90% occurring once; the ten biggest clones make up more than 0.95%. CDR1 is SGDLS, CDR2 YYNGEE, per germline. The CDR3 loop spans 15 amino acids. V was pared by 4 bases and J by 4 bases, with 15 bases between. The chain has TRBV9 and TRBJ2-1; TRBD2 might be the D (6 bases). The sample comprised PBMCs. The sequence derives from a young woman in good health and CMV-seronegative. The CDR3 loop is CASSPGSGEYNEQFF. The CDR3 coding sequence is TGTGCCAGCAGCCCTGGGTCGGGGGAATACAATGAGCAGTTCTTC.